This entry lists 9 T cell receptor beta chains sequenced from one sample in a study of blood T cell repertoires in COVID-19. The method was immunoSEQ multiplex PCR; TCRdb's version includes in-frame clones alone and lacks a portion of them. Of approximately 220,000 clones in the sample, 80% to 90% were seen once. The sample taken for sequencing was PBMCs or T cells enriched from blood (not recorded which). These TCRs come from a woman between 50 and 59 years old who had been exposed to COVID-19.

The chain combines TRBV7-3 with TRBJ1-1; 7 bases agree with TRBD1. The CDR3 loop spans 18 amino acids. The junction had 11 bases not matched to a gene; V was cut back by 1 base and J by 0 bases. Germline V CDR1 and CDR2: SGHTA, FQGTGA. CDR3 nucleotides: TGTGCCAGCAGCTTAATCCCCGGGCAGGGGGTTATGAACACTGAAGCTTTCTTT. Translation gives CASSLIPGQGVMNTEAFF.

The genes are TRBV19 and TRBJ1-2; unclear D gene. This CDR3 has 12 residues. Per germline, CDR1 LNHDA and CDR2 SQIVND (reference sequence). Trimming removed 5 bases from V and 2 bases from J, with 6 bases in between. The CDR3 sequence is CASSPRNYGYTF. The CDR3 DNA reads TGTGCCAGTAGTCCCCGGAACTATGGCTACACCTTC.

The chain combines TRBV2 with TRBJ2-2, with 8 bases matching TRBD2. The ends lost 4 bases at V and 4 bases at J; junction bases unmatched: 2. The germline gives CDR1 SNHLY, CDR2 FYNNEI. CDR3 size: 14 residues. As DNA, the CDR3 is TGTGCCAGCAGTGGCGGGAGGCTCACCGGGGAGCTGTTTTTT. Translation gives CASSGGRLTGELFF.

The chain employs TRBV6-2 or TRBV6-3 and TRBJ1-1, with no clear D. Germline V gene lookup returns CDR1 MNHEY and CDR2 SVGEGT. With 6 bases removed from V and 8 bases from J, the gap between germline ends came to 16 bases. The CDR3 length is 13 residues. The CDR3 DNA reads TGTGCCAGCAGCCCCAATCTGTGGGCCGAAGCTTTCTTT. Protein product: CASSPNLWAEAFF.

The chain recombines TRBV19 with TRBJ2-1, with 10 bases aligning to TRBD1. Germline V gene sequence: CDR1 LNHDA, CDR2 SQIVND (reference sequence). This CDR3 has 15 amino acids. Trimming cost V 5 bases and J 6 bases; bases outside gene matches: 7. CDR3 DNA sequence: TGTGCCAGTAGTCCCACCGGGACAGGGGCCAATGAGCAGTTCTTC. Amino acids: CASSPTGTGANEQFF.

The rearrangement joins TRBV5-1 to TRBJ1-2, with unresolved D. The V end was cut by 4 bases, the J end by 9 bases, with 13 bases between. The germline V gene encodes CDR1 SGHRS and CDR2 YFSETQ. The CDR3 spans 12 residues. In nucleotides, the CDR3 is TGCGCCAGCAGCCCCCCAGGCGAAAGCTACACCTTC. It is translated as CASSPPGESYTF.

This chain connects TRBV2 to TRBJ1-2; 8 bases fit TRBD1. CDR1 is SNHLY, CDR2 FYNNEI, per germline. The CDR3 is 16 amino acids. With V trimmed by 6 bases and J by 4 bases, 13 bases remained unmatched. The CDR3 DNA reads TGTGCCAGCAGCGTAGGACAGGGAGGGGGGATCTATGGCTACACCTTC. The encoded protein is CASSVGQGGGIYGYTF.

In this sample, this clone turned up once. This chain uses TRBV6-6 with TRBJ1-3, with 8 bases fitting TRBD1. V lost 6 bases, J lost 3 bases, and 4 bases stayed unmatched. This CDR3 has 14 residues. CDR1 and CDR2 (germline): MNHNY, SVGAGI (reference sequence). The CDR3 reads CASSPGGFGNTIYF. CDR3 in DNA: TGTGCCAGCAGCCCAGGGGGCTTTGGAAACACCATATATTTT.

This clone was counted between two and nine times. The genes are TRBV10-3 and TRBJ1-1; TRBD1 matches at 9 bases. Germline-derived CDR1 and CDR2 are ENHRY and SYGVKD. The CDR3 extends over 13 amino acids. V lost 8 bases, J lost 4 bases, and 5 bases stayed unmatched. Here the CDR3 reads CAIASTGGTEAFF. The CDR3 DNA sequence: TGTGCCATCGCCTCGACAGGGGGCACTGAAGCTTTCTTT.